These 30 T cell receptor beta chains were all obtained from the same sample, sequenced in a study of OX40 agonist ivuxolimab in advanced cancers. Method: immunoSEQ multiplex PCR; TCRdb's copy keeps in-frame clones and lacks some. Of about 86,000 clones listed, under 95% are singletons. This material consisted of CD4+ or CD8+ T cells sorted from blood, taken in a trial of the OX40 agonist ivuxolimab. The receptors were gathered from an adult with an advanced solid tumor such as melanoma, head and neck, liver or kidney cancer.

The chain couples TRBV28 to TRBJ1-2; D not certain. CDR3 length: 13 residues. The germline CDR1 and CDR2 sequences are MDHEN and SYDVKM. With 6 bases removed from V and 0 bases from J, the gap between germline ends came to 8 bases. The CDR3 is CASRSRPNYGYTF. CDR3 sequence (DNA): TGTGCCAGCAGATCCAGACCTAACTATGGCTACACCTTC.

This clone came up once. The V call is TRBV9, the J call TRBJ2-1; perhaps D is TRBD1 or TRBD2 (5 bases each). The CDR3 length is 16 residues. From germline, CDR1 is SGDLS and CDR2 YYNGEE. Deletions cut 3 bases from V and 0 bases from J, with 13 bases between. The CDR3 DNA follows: TGTGCCAGCAGCGCCCAGGGACGGAGCTCCTACAATGAGCAGTTCTTC. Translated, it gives CASSAQGRSSYNEQFF.

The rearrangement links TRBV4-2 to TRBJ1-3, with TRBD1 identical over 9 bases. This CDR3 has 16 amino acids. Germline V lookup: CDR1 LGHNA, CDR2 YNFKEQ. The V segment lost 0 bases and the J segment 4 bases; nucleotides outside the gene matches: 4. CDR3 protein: CASSQDRGTGGNTIYF. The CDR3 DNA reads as TGTGCCAGCAGCCAAGATCGGGGGACAGGGGGAAACACCATATATTTT.

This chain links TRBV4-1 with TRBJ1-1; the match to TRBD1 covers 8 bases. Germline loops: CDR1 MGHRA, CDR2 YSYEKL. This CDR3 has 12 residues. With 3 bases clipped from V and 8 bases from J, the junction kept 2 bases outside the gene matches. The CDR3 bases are TGCGCCAGCAGCCACAACAGGGGGGAAGCTTTCTTT. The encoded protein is CASSHNRGEAFF.

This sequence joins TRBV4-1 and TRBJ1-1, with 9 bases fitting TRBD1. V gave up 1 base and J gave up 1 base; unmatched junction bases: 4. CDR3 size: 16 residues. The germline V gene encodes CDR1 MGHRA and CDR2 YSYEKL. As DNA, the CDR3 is TGCGCCAGCAGCCAAGGGGACAGGGTATGGAACACTGAAGCTTTCTTT. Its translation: CASSQGDRVWNTEAFF.

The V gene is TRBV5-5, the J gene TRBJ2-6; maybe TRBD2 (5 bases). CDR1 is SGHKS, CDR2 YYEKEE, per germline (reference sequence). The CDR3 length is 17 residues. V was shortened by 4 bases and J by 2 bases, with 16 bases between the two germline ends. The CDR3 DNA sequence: TGTGCCAGCAGCGCCTGGACTGTCGCGGCTGGGGCCAACGTCCTGACTTTC. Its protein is CASSAWTVAAGANVLTF.

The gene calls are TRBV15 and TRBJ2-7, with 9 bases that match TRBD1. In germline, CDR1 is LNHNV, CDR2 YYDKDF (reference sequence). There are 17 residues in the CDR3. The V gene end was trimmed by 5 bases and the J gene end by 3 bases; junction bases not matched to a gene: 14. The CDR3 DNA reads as TGTGCCACCAGCCTTATGGGCGGGACAGGGATTTTCTACGAGCAGTACTTC. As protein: CATSLMGGTGIFYEQYF.

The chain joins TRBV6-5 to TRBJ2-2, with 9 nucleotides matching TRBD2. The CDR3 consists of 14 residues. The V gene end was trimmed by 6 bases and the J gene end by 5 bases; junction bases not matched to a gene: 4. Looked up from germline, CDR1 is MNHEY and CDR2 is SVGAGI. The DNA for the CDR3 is TGTGCCAGCAGCTGGACTAGCGAAACCGGGGAGCTGTTTTTT. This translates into CASSWTSETGELFF.

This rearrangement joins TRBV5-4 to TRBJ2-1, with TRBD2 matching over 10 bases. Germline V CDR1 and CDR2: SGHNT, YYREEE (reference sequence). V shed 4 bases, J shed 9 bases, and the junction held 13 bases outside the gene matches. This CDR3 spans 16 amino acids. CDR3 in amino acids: CASSAGTSEEGGEQFF. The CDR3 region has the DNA TGTGCCAGCAGCGCAGGGACTAGCGAAGAGGGTGGTGAGCAGTTCTTC. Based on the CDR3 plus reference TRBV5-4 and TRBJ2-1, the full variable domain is ETGVTQSPTHLIKTRGQQVTLRCSSQSGHNTVSWYQQALGQGPQFIFQYYREEENGRGNFPPRFSGLQFPNYSSELNVNALELDDSALYLCASSAGTSEEGGEQFFGPGTRLTVL.

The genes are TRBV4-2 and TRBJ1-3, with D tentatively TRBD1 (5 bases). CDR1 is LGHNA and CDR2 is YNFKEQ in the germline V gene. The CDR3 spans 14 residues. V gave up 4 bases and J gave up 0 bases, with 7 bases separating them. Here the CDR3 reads CASSPQASGNTIYF. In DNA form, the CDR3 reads TGTGCCAGCAGCCCACAGGCCTCTGGAAACACCATATATTTT.

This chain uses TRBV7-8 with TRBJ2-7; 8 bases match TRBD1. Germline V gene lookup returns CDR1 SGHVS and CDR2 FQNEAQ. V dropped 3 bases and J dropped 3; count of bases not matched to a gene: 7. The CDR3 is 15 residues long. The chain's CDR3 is CASSFRQGMFYEQYF. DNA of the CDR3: TGTGCCAGCAGCTTCCGACAGGGGATGTTCTACGAGCAGTACTTC.

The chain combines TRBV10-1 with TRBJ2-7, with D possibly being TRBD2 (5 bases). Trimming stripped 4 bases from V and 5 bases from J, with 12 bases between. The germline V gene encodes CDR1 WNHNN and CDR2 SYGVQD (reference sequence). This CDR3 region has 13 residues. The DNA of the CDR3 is TGCGCCAGCAGTGTAACGGGAACGGACGAGCAGTACTTC. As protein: CASSVTGTDEQYF.

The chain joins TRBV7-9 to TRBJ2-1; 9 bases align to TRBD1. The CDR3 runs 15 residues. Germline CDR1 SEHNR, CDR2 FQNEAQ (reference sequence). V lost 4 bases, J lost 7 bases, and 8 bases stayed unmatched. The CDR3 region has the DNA TGTGCCAGCAGCTCCCCCGGGACAGGGAGGAATGAGCAGTTCTTC. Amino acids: CASSSPGTGRNEQFF.

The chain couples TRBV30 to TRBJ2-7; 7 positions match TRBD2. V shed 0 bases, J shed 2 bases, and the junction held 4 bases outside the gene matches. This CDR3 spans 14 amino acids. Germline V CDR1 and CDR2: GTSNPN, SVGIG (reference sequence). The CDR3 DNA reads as TGTGCCTGGAGTGTACCCGGACTAGCCTACGAGCAGTACTTC. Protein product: CAWSVPGLAYEQYF. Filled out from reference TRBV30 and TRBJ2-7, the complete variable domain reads SQTIHQWPATLVQPVGSPLSLECTVEGTSNPNLYWYRQAAGRGLQLLFYSVGIGQISSEVPQNLSASRPQDRQFILSSKKLLLSDSGFYLCAWSVPGLAYEQYFGPGTRLTVT.

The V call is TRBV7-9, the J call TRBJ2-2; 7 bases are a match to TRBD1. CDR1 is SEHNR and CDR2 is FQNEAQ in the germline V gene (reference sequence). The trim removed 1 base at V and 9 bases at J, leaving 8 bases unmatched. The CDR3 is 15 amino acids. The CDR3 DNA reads TGTGCCAGCAGCTTAGGGGACAGTACCCGGCGGGAGCTGTTTTTT. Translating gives CASSLGDSTRRELFF.

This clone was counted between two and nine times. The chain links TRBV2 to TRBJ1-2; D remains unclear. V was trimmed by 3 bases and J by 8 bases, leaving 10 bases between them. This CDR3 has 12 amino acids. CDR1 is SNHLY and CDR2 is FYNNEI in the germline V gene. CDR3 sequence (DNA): TGTGCCAGCAGTGATCCAGCGGAAGGCTACACCTTC. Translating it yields CASSDPAEGYTF.

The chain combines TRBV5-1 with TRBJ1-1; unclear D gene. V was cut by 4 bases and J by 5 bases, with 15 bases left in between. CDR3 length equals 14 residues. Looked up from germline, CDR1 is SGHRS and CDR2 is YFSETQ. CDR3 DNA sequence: TGCGCCAGCAGCCCTCCTCAAGGCGGAACTGAAGCTTTCTTT. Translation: CASSPPQGGTEAFF.

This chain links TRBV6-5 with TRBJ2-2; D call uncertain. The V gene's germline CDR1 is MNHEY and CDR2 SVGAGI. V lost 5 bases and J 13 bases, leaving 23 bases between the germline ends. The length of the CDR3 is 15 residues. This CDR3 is CASSPTLIASGALFF. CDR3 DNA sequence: TGTGCCAGCAGTCCAACCCTGATCGCCTCCGGAGCGCTGTTTTTT.

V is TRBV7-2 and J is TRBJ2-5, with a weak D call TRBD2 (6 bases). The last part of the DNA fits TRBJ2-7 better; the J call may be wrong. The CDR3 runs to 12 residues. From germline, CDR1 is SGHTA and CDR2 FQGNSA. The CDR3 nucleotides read TGTGCCAGCAGCTTGACTAGGTACGAGCAGTACTTC. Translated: CASSLTRYEQYF.

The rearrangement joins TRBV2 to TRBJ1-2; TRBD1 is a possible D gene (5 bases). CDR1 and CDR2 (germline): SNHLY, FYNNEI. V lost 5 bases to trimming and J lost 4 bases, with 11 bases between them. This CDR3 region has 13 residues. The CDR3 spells CASSNQGLYGYTF. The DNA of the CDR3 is TGTGCCAGCAGTAATCAGGGCCTCTATGGCTACACCTTC.

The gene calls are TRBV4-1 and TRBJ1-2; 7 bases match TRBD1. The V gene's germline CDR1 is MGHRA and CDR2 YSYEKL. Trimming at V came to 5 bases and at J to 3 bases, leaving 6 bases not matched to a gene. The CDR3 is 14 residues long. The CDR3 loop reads CASSGPGQHYGYTF. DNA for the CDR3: TGCGCCAGCAGCGGACCGGGACAGCACTATGGCTACACCTTC.

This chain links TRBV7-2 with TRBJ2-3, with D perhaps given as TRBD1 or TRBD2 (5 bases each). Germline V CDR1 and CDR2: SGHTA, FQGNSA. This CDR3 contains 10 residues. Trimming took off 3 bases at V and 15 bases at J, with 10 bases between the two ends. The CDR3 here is CASSFGTTYF. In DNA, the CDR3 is TGTGCCAGCAGCTTTGGGACCACCTATTTT.

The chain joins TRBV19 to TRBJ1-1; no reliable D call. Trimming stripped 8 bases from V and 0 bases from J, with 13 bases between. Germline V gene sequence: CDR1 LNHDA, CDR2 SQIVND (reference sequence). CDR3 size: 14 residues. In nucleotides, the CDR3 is TGTGCCAGTGGACCCGGGATCCTGAACACTGAAGCTTTCTTT. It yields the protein CASGPGILNTEAFF. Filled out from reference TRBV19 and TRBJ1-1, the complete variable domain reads DGGITQSPKYLFRKEGQNVTLSCEQNLNHDAMYWYRQDPGQGLRLIYYSQIVNDFQKGDIAEGYSVSREKKESFPLTVTSAQKNPTAFYLCASGPGILNTEAFFGQGTRLTVV.

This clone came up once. This CDR3 is CASSLFSGMLYTGELFF. The CDR3 nucleotides read TGCGCCAGCAGCTTATTTAGCGGGATGTTGTACACCGGGGAGCTGTTTTTT. This chain links TRBV5-1 with TRBJ2-2, with 8 positions matching TRBD2. The V and J ends lost 2 bases and 3 bases, in that order; junction bases with no gene match: 9. Germline V CDR1 and CDR2: SGHRS, YFSETQ. The CDR3 length is 17 residues.

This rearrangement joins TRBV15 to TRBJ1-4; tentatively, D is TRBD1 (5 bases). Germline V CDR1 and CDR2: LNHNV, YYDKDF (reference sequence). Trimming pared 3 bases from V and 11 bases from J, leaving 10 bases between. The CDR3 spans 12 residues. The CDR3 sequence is CATSRLQEKLFF. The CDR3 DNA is TGTGCCACCAGCAGGTTACAGGAGAAACTGTTTTTT.

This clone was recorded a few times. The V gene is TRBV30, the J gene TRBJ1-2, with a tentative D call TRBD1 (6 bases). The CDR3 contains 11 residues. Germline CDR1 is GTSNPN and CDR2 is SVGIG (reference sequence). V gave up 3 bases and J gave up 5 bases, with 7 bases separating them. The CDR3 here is CAWRDSYGYTF. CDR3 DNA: TGTGCCTGGAGGGACAGTTATGGCTACACCTTC.

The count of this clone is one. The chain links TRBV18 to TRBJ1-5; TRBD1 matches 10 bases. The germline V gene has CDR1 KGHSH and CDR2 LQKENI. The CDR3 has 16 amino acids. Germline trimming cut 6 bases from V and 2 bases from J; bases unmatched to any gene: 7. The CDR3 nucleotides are TGTGCCAGCTCCCCCCGGGACAGGGGAGGCAATCAGCCCCAGCATTTT. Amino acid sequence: CASSPRDRGGNQPQHF.

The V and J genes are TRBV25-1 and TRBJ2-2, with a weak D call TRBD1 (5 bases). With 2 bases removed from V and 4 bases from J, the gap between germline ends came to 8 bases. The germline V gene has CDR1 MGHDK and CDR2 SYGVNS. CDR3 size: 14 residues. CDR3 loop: CASSEAGSTGELFF. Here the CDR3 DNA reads TGTGCCAGCAGTGAAGCAGGGTCCACCGGGGAGCTGTTTTTT.

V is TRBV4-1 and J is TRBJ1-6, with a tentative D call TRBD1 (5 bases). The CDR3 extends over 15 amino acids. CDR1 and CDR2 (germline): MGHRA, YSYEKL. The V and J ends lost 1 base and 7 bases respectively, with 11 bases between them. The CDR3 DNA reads TGCGCCAGCAGCCAAGGGGCAGGGCAAAATTCACCCCTCCACTTT. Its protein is CASSQGAGQNSPLHF.

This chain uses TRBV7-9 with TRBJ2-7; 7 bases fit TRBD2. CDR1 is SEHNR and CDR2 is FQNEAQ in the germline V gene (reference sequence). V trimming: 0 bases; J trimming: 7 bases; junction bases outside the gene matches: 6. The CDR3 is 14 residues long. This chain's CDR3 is CASSLAGGAGEQYF. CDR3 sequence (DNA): TGTGCCAGCAGCTTAGCGGGAGGGGCAGGGGAGCAGTACTTC.